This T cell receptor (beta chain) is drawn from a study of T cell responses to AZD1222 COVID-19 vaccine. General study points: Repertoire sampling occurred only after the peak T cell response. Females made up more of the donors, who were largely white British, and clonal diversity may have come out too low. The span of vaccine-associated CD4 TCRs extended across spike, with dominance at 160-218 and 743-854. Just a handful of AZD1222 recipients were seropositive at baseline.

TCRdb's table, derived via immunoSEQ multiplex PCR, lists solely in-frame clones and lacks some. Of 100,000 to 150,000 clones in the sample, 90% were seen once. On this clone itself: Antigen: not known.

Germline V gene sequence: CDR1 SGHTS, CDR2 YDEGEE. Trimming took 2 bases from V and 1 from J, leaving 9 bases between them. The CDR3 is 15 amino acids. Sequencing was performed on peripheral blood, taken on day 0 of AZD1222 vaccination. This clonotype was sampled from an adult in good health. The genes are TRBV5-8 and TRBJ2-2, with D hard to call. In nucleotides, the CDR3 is TGTGCCAGCAGCTTTAGCAGTCTGAACACCGGGGAGCTGTTTTTT. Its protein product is CASSFSSLNTGELFF. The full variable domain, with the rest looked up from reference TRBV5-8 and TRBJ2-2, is EAGVTQSPTHLIKTRGQQATLRCSPISGHTSVYWYQQALGLGLQFLLWYDEGEERNRGNFPPRFSGRQFPNYSSELNVNALELEDSALYLCASSFSSLNTGELFFGEGSRLTVL.